These T cell receptor beta chains were read from a single sample in a study of T cell repertoires in cytomegalovirus infection. Their antigens remain unidentified. TCRdb used MiXCR to reprocess the reads, holding one entry per CDR3 protein. Seen here are 700,000 to 900,000 distinct CDR3 sequences, about 29% observed once, and the top ten hold around 12%. Sequenced material: cultured CD8+ T cells from PBMCs, taken from culture after CMV antigen stimulation. The receptors stem from a human donor in good health (CMV status not recorded). Some clones in this sample may be carry-over from other donors' samples. The CDR3 runs from the conserved cysteine through the conserved F or W. The D gene is left open where the match is weak. Some rows mark clone size as missing; the rest say once, few, many or name a class of expanded clone.

abundance: .
v_gene: TRBV9
d_gene: TRBD1
j_gene: TRBJ1-1
CDR3aa: CASSTGTVLNTEAFF
CDR3nt: TGTGCCAGCAGCACCGGGACAGTTTTGAACACTGAAGCTTTCTTT

abundance: many
v_gene: TRBV7-8
d_gene: TRBD1
j_gene: TRBJ2-7
CDR3aa: CASSLTGQGRFYEQYF
CDR3nt: TGTGCCAGCAGCTTAACCGGACAGGGGCGCTTCTACGAGCAGTACTTC

abundance: .
v_gene: TRBV20-1
d_gene: .
j_gene: TRBJ1-5
CDR3aa: CSARDLGSNQPQHF
CDR3nt: TGCAGTGCTAGAGATCTGGGAAGCAATCAGCCCCAGCATTTT

abundance: few
v_gene: TRBV25-1
d_gene: TRBD1
j_gene: TRBJ1-2
CDR3aa: CASSEYFQGAMDGYTF
CDR3nt: TGTGCCAGCAGTGAATATTTCCAGGGGGCGATGGATGGCTACACCTTC

abundance: .
v_gene: TRBV20-1
d_gene: TRBD2
j_gene: TRBJ2-1
CDR3aa: CSVPQTSGGRQYNEQFF
CDR3nt: TGCAGTGTTCCCCAGACTAGCGGGGGGCGCCAATACAATGAGCAGTTCTTC

abundance: few
v_gene: TRBV12-3/TRBV12-4
d_gene: .
j_gene: TRBJ2-1
CDR3aa: CASRVGGGLEQFF
CDR3nt: TGTGCCAGCAGAGTAGGGGGGGGACTTGAGCAGTTCTTC

abundance: few
v_gene: TRBV19
d_gene: .
j_gene: TRBJ2-2
CDR3aa: CASTELGWQSNTGELFF
CDR3nt: TGTGCCAGTACCGAATTGGGGTGGCAGTCGAACACCGGGGAGCTGTTTTTT

abundance: .
v_gene: TRBV4-2
d_gene: TRBD1
j_gene: TRBJ2-5
CDR3aa: CASSQGHRTGKETQYF
CDR3nt: TGTGCCAGCAGCCAAGGACACCGGACAGGGAAAGAGACCCAGTACTTC

abundance: many
v_gene: TRBV7-6
d_gene: .
j_gene: TRBJ2-7
CDR3aa: CASSLGSVEQYF
CDR3nt: TGTGCCAGCAGCTTAGGTTCGGTCGAGCAGTACTTC

abundance: .
v_gene: TRBV27
d_gene: TRBD1
j_gene: TRBJ1-2
CDR3aa: CASRVSRTGGNYGYTF
CDR3nt: TGTGCCAGCAGAGTATCCAGGACAGGGGGAAACTATGGCTACACCTTC

abundance: many
v_gene: TRBV7-8
d_gene: TRBD1
j_gene: TRBJ2-5
CDR3aa: CASSLVGTGYLRETQYF
CDR3nt: TGTGCCAGCAGCTTAGTCGGGACAGGTTACTTGAGGGAGACCCAGTACTTC

abundance: .
v_gene: TRBV2
d_gene: TRBD2
j_gene: TRBJ2-3
CDR3aa: CASSEGTSGGDTQYF
CDR3nt: TGTGCCAGCAGTGAGGGGACTAGCGGGGGCGATACGCAGTATTTT

abundance: .
v_gene: TRBV13
d_gene: TRBD2
j_gene: TRBJ2-4
CDR3aa: CASSHRSGRGLPSEQYF
CDR3nt: TGTGCCAGCAGCCATAGGTCAGGACGGGGACTACCTTCCGAACAGTACTTC

abundance: .
v_gene: TRBV18
d_gene: .
j_gene: TRBJ2-5
CDR3aa: CASSPDGTSGYF
CDR3nt: TGTGCCAGCTCACCGGACGGGACAAGCGGGTACTTC

abundance: .
v_gene: TRBV6-8
d_gene: .
j_gene: TRBJ1-2
CDR3aa: CASSYLTGATGGYTF
CDR3nt: TGTGCCAGCAGTTACTTAACCGGGGCCACGGGTGGCTACACCTTC

abundance: .
v_gene: TRBV11-3
d_gene: .
j_gene: TRBJ2-3
CDR3aa: CASSLERDTQYF
CDR3nt: TGTGCCAGCAGCTTAGAAAGAGATACGCAGTATTTT

abundance: .
v_gene: TRBV9
d_gene: TRBD1
j_gene: TRBJ2-5
CDR3aa: CASSVGTAQYQETQYF
CDR3nt: TGTGCCAGCAGCGTTGGGACAGCCCAGTACCAAGAGACCCAGTACTTC

abundance: many
v_gene: TRBV5-1
d_gene: .
j_gene: TRBJ1-1
CDR3aa: CASSYGAGENTEAFF
CDR3nt: TGCGCCAGCAGTTACGGGGCAGGGGAAAACACTGAAGCTTTCTTT

abundance: .
v_gene: TRBV4-2
d_gene: .
j_gene: TRBJ1-6
CDR3aa: CASSQERGEDSPLHF
CDR3nt: TGTGCCAGCAGCCAAGAGAGAGGGGAGGATTCACCCCTCCACTTT

abundance: .
v_gene: TRBV27
d_gene: .
j_gene: TRBJ2-7
CDR3aa: CASSLLVGEISYEQYF
CDR3nt: TGTGCCAGCAGTTTATTGGTAGGGGAAATCTCCTACGAGCAGTACTTC

abundance: .
v_gene: TRBV7-9
d_gene: .
j_gene: TRBJ2-5
CDR3aa: CASSLHREETQYF
CDR3nt: TGTGCCAGCAGTCTACATAGGGAAGAGACCCAGTACTTC

abundance: .
v_gene: TRBV7-4
d_gene: .
j_gene: TRBJ2-3
CDR3aa: CASSRPRRTERTDTQYF
CDR3nt: TGTGCCAGCAGCCGCCCACGCCGGACAGAGCGCACAGATACGCAGTATTTT

abundance: few
v_gene: TRBV19
d_gene: .
j_gene: TRBJ2-2
CDR3aa: CASSIDTGMFTGELFF
CDR3nt: TGTGCCAGTAGTATAGATACAGGGATGTTTACCGGGGAGCTGTTTTTT

abundance: .
v_gene: TRBV11-3
d_gene: TRBD2
j_gene: TRBJ2-5
CDR3aa: CASSPGTSGVQETQYF
CDR3nt: TGTGCCAGCAGCCCCGGGACTAGCGGGGTTCAAGAGACCCAGTACTTC

abundance: many
v_gene: TRBV7-2
d_gene: TRBD1
j_gene: TRBJ2-2
CDR3aa: CASSLDRGQGGELFF
CDR3nt: TGTGCCAGCAGCTTAGACAGGGGGCAAGGCGGGGAGCTGTTTTTT

abundance: .
v_gene: TRBV11-3
d_gene: TRBD2
j_gene: TRBJ2-1
CDR3aa: CASSLDLAVYNEQFF
CDR3nt: TGTGCCAGCAGCTTAGATCTAGCGGTATACAATGAGCAGTTCTTC

abundance: .
v_gene: TRBV28
d_gene: .
j_gene: TRBJ1-2
CDR3aa: CASSSPSIENYGYTF
CDR3nt: TGTGCCAGCAGTTCCCCATCGATAGAGAACTATGGCTACACCTTC

abundance: .
v_gene: TRBV4-1
d_gene: TRBD2
j_gene: TRBJ2-5
CDR3aa: CASSQTSSGGQETQYF
CDR3nt: TGCGCCAGCAGCCAAACGTCTAGCGGGGGCCAAGAGACCCAGTACTTC

abundance: few
v_gene: TRBV11-1
d_gene: TRBD1
j_gene: TRBJ2-2
CDR3aa: CASSGTGSHTGELFF
CDR3nt: TGTGCCAGCAGCGGGACAGGGAGCCACACCGGGGAGCTGTTTTTT

abundance: few
v_gene: TRBV10-3
d_gene: .
j_gene: TRBJ1-2
CDR3aa: CAIRTAYGYTF
CDR3nt: TGTGCCATCAGGACAGCCTATGGCTACACCTTC

abundance: .
v_gene: TRBV27
d_gene: .
j_gene: TRBJ2-7
CDR3aa: CASSFRGFGDEQYF
CDR3nt: TGTGCCAGCAGTTTTAGGGGGTTCGGGGACGAGCAGTACTTC

abundance: .
v_gene: TRBV7-6
d_gene: .
j_gene: TRBJ2-5
CDR3aa: CASSPDGQTQYF
CDR3nt: TGTGCCAGCAGCCCAGACGGGCAGACCCAGTACTTC

abundance: .
v_gene: TRBV12-5
d_gene: TRBD1
j_gene: TRBJ2-2
CDR3aa: CASGGDRGNTGELFF
CDR3nt: TGTGCTAGTGGTGGGGACAGGGGGAACACCGGGGAGCTGTTTTTT

abundance: few
v_gene: TRBV7-9
d_gene: .
j_gene: TRBJ2-1
CDR3aa: CASSLRAGLEYNEQFF
CDR3nt: TGTGCCAGCAGCTTAAGAGCAGGTCTAGAGTACAATGAGCAGTTCTTC

abundance: .
v_gene: TRBV7-9
d_gene: TRBD1
j_gene: TRBJ1-2
CDR3aa: CASQNPAAGQGASYGYTF
CDR3nt: TGTGCCAGCCAAAACCCCGCCGCGGGACAGGGGGCTAGCTATGGCTACACCTTC

abundance: .
v_gene: TRBV28
d_gene: .
j_gene: TRBJ2-1
CDR3aa: CASSLYRDNPWNEQFF
CDR3nt: TGTGCCAGCAGTTTATACCGGGACAACCCTTGGAATGAGCAGTTCTTC

abundance: few
v_gene: TRBV29-1
d_gene: TRBD1
j_gene: TRBJ2-7
CDR3aa: CSIGQGAVYEQYF
CDR3nt: TGCAGCATCGGACAGGGGGCTGTCTACGAGCAGTACTTC

abundance: once
v_gene: TRBV19
d_gene: TRBD1
j_gene: TRBJ1-4
CDR3aa: CASSARDRGPFNEKLFF
CDR3nt: TGTGCCAGTAGTGCCCGGGACAGGGGGCCGTTTAATGAAAAACTGTTTTTT

abundance: .
v_gene: TRBV7-9
d_gene: .
j_gene: TRBJ1-6
CDR3aa: CASSLTQGHNSPLHF
CDR3nt: TGTGCCAGCAGCCTCACTCAGGGGCATAATTCACCCCTCCACTTT

abundance: few
v_gene: TRBV19
d_gene: TRBD1
j_gene: TRBJ2-3
CDR3aa: CASRNPGQGGADTQYF
CDR3nt: TGTGCCAGTAGGAACCCGGGACAGGGGGGAGCAGATACGCAGTATTTT

abundance: .
v_gene: TRBV28
d_gene: TRBD1
j_gene: TRBJ1-5
CDR3aa: CASSAWTGGFNQPQHF
CDR3nt: TGTGCCAGCAGTGCCTGGACAGGGGGTTTCAATCAGCCCCAGCATTTT

abundance: .
v_gene: TRBV12-3/TRBV12-4
d_gene: .
j_gene: TRBJ2-5
CDR3aa: CASSPERLNQYF
CDR3nt: TGTGCCAGCAGCCCCGAGCGTCTAAACCAGTACTTC

abundance: few
v_gene: TRBV12-3/TRBV12-4
d_gene: .
j_gene: TRBJ1-2
CDR3aa: CASSEGPVVYGYTF
CDR3nt: TGTGCCAGCAGTGAGGGCCCCGTTGTCTATGGCTACACCTTC

abundance: .
v_gene: TRBV10-3
d_gene: .
j_gene: TRBJ1-2
CDR3aa: CAIRLDRDGYAF
CDR3nt: TGTGCCATCAGACTTGACCGCGATGGCTACGCCTTC

abundance: .
v_gene: TRBV5-6
d_gene: TRBD1
j_gene: TRBJ2-7
CDR3aa: CASSIGQGWYEQYF
CDR3nt: TGTGCCAGCAGCATCGGACAGGGGTGGTACGAGCAGTACTTC

abundance: .
v_gene: TRBV6-6
d_gene: TRBD1
j_gene: TRBJ2-7
CDR3aa: CASRGQGDLYEQYF
CDR3nt: TGTGCCAGCAGGGGGCAGGGGGATCTATACGAGCAGTACTTC

abundance: many
v_gene: TRBV7-8
d_gene: .
j_gene: TRBJ1-1
CDR3aa: CASSRRLQGNTEAFF
CDR3nt: TGTGCCAGCAGCCGACGCTTACAGGGGAACACTGAAGCTTTCTTT

abundance: .
v_gene: TRBV4-3
d_gene: TRBD2
j_gene: TRBJ2-1
CDR3aa: CASSQAGTSGDNEQFF
CDR3nt: TGCGCCAGCAGCCAAGCCGGGACTAGCGGGGACAATGAGCAGTTCTTC

abundance: few
v_gene: TRBV7-6
d_gene: TRBD1
j_gene: TRBJ1-6
CDR3aa: CASSSRDRGQGSPLHF
CDR3nt: TGTGCCAGCAGTTCCCGGGACAGGGGGCAGGGCTCACCCCTCCACTTT